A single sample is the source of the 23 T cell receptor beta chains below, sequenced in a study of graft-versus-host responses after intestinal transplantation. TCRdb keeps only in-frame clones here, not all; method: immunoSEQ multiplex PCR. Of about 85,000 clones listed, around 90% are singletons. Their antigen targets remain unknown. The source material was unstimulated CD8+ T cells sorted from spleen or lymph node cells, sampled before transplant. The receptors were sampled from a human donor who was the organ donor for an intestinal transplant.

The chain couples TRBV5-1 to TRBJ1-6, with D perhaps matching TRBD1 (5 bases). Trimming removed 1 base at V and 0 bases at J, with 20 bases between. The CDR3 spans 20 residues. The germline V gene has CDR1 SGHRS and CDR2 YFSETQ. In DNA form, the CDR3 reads TGCGCCAGCAGCTTGTATTACAGGTGGATGGGGAGCTCCTATAATTCACCCCTCCACTTT. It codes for CASSLYYRWMGSSYNSPLHF.

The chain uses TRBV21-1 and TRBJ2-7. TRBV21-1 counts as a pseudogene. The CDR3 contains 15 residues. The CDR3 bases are TGTGCCAGCAGCAAAGACAAAAAGGTGGATCGCGAGCAGTACTTC. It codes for CASSKDKKVDREQYF.

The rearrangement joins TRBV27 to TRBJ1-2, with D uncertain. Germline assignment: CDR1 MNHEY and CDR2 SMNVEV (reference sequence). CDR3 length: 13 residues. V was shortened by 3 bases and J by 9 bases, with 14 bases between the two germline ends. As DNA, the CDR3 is TGTGCCAGCAGTTTGATGGGAGGAAGCAGCTACACCTTC. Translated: CASSLMGGSSYTF.

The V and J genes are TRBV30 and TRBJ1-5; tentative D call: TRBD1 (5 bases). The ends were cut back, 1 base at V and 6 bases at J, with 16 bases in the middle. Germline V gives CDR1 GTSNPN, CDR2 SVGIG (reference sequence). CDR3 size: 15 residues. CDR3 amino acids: CAWSEDGRGSQPQHF. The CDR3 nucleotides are TGTGCCTGGAGTGAAGACGGGAGGGGTAGTCAGCCCCAGCATTTT.

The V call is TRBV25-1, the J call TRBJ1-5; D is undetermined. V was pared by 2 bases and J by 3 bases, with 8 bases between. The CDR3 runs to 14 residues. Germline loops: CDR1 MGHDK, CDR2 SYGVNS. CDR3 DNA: TGTGCCAGCAGTGAAGTAGGGTACAATCAGCCCCAGCATTTT. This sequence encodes CASSEVGYNQPQHF.

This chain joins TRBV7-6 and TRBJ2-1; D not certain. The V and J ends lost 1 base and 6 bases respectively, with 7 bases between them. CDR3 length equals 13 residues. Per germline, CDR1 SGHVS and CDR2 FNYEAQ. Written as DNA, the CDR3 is TGTGCCAGCAGCTTAGGTCAGAGCAATGAGCAGTTCTTC. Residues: CASSLGQSNEQFF. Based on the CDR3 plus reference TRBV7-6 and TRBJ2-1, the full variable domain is GAGVSQSPRYKVTKRGQDVALRCDPISGHVSLYWYRQALGQGPEFLTYFNYEAQQDKSGLPNDRFSAERPEGSISTLTIQRTEQRDSAMYRCASSLGQSNEQFFGPGTRLTVL.

CDR3 sequence: CASSLFRGSDEQYF. DNA of the CDR3: TGTGCCAGCAGCCTATTTCGGGGGTCGGACGAGCAGTACTTC. The genes are TRBV7-8 and TRBJ2-7, with D possibly matching TRBD2 (6 bases). The CDR3 runs to 14 residues. With 5 bases removed from V and 5 bases from J, the gap between germline ends came to 16 bases. CDR1 and CDR2 (germline): SGHVS, FQNEAQ.

CDR3 sequence reads: CSVESVRRHEQFF. The CDR3 bases are TGCAGCGTTGAATCAGTGCGGAGACATGAGCAGTTCTTC. V and J are TRBV29-1 and TRBJ2-1; no reliable D call. There are 13 residues in the CDR3. CDR1 is SQVTM and CDR2 is ANQGSEA in the germline V gene. Trimming removed 2 bases at V and 8 bases at J, with 13 bases between.

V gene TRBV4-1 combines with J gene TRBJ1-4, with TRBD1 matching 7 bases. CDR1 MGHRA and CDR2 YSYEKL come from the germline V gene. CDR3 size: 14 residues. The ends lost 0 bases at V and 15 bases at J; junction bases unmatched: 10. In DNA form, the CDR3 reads TGCGCCAGCAGCCAAGAGCACGCAGGGGGTTGGGTGTTTTTT. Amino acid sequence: CASSQEHAGGWVFF.

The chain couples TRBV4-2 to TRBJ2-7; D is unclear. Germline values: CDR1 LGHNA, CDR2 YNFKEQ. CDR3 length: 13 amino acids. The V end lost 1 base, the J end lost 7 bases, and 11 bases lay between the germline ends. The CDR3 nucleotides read TGTGCCAGCAGCCAAGTGACTCCTGGGGAGCAGTACTTC. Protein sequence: CASSQVTPGEQYF.

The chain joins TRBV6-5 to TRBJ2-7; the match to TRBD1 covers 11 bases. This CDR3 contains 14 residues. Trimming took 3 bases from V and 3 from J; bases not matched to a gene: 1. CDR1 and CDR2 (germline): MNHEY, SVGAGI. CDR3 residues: CASSYGTGGYEQYF. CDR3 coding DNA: TGTGCCAGCAGTTATGGGACAGGGGGCTACGAGCAGTACTTC.

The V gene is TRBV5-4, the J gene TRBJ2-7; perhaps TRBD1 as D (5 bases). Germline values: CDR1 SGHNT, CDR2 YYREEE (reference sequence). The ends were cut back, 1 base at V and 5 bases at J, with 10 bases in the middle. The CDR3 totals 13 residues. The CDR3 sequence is CASSLRGTDEQYF. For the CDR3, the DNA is TGTGCCAGCAGCTTGAGGGGCACCGACGAGCAGTACTTC.

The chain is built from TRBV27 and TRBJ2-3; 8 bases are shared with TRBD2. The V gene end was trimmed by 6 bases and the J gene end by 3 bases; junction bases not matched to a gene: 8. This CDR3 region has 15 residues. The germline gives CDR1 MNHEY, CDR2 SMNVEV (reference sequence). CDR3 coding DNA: TGTGCCAGCAGCTTCTCGGGCGGGGGGACAGATACGCAGTATTTT. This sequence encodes CASSFSGGGTDTQYF.

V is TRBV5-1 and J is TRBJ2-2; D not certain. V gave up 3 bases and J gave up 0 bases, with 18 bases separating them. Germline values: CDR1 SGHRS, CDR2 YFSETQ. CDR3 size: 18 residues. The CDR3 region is CASSSGPRLMTNTGELFF. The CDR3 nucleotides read TGCGCCAGCAGCTCCGGACCACGACTCATGACGAACACCGGGGAGCTGTTTTTT. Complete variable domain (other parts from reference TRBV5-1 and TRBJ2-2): KAGVTQTPRYLIKTRGQQVTLSCSPISGHRSVSWYQQTPGQGLQFLFEYFSETQRNKGNFPGRFSGRQFSNSRSEMNVSTLELGDSALYLCASSSGPRLMTNTGELFFGEGSRLTVL.

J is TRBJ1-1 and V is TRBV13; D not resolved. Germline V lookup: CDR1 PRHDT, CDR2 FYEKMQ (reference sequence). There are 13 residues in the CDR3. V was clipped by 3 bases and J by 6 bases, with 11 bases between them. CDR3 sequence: CASSLWGYAEAFF. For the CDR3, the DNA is TGTGCCAGCAGCTTGTGGGGTTATGCTGAAGCTTTCTTT.

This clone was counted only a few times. CDR3 loop: CASSYSRTSSYEQYF. Here the CDR3 DNA reads TGTGCCAGCAGTTACTCTAGGACTAGCAGCTACGAGCAGTACTTC. The rearrangement joins TRBV6-5 to TRBJ2-7, with 8 bases lining up with TRBD2. The CDR3 covers 15 residues. V was pared by 0 bases and J by 3 bases, with 4 bases of the junction left unmatched. Germline V gives CDR1 MNHEY, CDR2 SVGAGI.

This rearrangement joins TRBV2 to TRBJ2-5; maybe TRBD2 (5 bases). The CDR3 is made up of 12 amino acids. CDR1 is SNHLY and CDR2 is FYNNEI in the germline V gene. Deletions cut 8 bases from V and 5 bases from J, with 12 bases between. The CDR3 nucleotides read TGTGCCAGCCGAGGGATTCTTGAGACCCAGTACTTC. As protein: CASRGILETQYF.

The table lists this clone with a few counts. The CDR3 here is CASSLDGYYGYTF. The CDR3 DNA sequence: TGTGCCAGCAGCTTAGATGGGTACTATGGCTACACCTTC. This chain links TRBV11-2 with TRBJ1-2; D gene ambiguous. With 0 bases removed from V and 3 bases from J, the gap between germline ends came to 5 bases. Germline V CDR1 and CDR2: SGHAT, FQNNGV. The CDR3 length is 13 residues. Full variable domain (outside the CDR3, taken from reference TRBV11-2 and TRBJ1-2): EAGVAQSPRYKIIEKRQSVAFWCNPISGHATLYWYQQILGQGPKLLIQFQNNGVVDDSQLPKDRFSAERLKGVDSTLKIQPAKLEDSAVYLCASSLDGYYGYTFGSGTRLTVV.

CDR3 bases: TGTGCCAGCAGCTCAGACGGACAATTTACAGATACGCAGTATTTT. It codes for CASSSDGQFTDTQYF. J is TRBJ2-3 and V is TRBV9; maybe TRBD1 (5 bases). The CDR3 length is 15 residues. Per the germline V gene, CDR1 is SGDLS and CDR2 is YYNGEE. V was pared by 4 bases and J by 3 bases, with 15 bases between.

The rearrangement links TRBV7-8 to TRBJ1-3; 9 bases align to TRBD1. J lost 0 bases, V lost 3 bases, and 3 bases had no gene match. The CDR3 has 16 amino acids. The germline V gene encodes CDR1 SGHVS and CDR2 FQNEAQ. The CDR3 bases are TGTGCCAGCAGCTTCTACAGGGGGCCCTCTGGAAACACCATATATTTT. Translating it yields CASSFYRGPSGNTIYF.

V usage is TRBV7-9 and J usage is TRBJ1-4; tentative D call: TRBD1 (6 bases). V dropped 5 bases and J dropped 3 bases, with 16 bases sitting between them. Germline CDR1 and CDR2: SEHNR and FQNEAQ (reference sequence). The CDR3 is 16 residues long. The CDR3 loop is CASSRQDDRSNEKLFF. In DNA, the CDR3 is TGTGCCAGCAGCAGACAGGACGACCGATCTAATGAAAAACTGTTTTTT.

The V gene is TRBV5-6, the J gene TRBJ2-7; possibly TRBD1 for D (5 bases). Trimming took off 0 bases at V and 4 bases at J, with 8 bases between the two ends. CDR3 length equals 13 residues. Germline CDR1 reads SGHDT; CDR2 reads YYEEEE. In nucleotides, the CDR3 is TGTGCCAGCAGCTTGGGACAGATTTACGAGCAGTACTTC. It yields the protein CASSLGQIYEQYF.

CDR3 residues: CASSFERIYRTQVNTEAFF. CDR3 in DNA: TGTGCCAGCAGTTTCGAACGAATATACCGGACGCAAGTTAACACTGAAGCTTTCTTT. The V call is TRBV5-8, the J call TRBJ1-1; D not resolved. The CDR3 spans 19 residues. The germline CDR1 and CDR2 sequences are SGHTS and YDEGEE. V lost 5 bases and J 2 bases, leaving 28 bases between the germline ends.